This TCR beta chain is from a study of blood T cell repertoires in COVID-19. Assay: immunoSEQ multiplex PCR; the TCRdb copy retains only in-frame clones and omits some. The sample yields roughly 71,000 clones, approximately 87% seen once. J gave up 5 bases and V 5 bases, and 9 bases lay outside the gene matches. Germline V CDR1 and CDR2: LNHDA, SQIVND (reference sequence). The CDR3 consists of 15 residues. The source material was peripheral blood. V and J are TRBV19 and TRBJ1-5; 7 bases fit TRBD1. This receptor was taken from a woman of 80 years or more with acute or convalescent COVID-19. CDR3 residues: CASSRTWTGHQPQHF. The CDR3 DNA is TGTGCCAGTAGTCGAACTTGGACAGGCCATCAGCCCCAGCATTTT.